Presented here are 23 T cell receptor beta chains from one specimen sequenced in a study of beta chain features in type 1 diabetes. Expressed TCRB transcripts were sequenced because the isolated RNA had all been reverse transcribed beforehand. Profiled with immunoSEQ multiplex PCR; TCRdb holds only in-frame clones, not every one. This sample has under 300,000 clones, with 25% to 30% found just once. Sequenced: central memory CD4+ T cells from blood. These receptors came from a man aged 25 to 45 in good health.

This clone was observed a handful of times. This chain connects TRBV14 to TRBJ1-3, with no clear D. CDR1 SGHDN and CDR2 FVKESK come from the germline V gene. V dropped 7 bases and J dropped 4 bases, with 14 bases sitting between them. The CDR3 covers 14 residues. CDR3 region: CASNGREVGNTIYF. The CDR3 region has the DNA TGTGCCAGCAACGGTAGGGAGGTCGGAAACACCATATATTTT.

With respect to this clone: This sequence is one base from a far larger clone and is likely a read error. The chain combines TRBV7-9 with TRBJ2-1, with 7 bases that match TRBD2. Germline V gives CDR1 SEHNR, CDR2 FQNEAQ (reference sequence). The CDR3 covers 16 residues. V was clipped by 3 bases and J by 6 bases; unmatched bases: 11. CDR3 sequence reads: CASSLSRGSVGNEQFF. In DNA form, the CDR3 reads TGTGCCAGCAGCTTGAGTCGCGGGAGTGTAGGCAATGAGCAGTTCTTC.

This clone has only a few counts. The chain combines TRBV15 with TRBJ2-1; possibly TRBD1 for D (6 bases). Trimming cost V 0 bases and J 3 bases, with 9 bases left between them. Germline CDR1 and CDR2: LNHNV and YYDKDF (reference sequence). The CDR3 has 15 residues. CDR3 nucleotide sequence: TGTGCCACCAGCAGAGACGGACAGCTCTACAATGAGCAGTTCTTC. It yields the protein CATSRDGQLYNEQFF.

The J gene is TRBJ2-3, the V gene TRBV10-3, with 9 bases aligning to TRBD2. CDR3 size: 14 residues. J was trimmed by 0 bases and V by 11 bases; bases with no gene match: 6. Germline CDR1 ENHRY, CDR2 SYGVKD. In DNA form, the CDR3 reads TGTGCCGCCCGGGCGGGAGGGAGCACAGATACGCAGTATTTT. Translating it yields CAARAGGSTDTQYF.

This clone has a handful of counts. The chain couples TRBV29-1 to TRBJ1-2; the match to TRBD1 covers 7 bases. J was trimmed by 6 bases and V by 6 bases; bases with no gene match: 4. Germline CDR1 and CDR2: SQVTM and ANQGSEA. CDR3 size: 11 residues. CDR3 sequence: CSVRGTDGYTF. In DNA form, the CDR3 reads TGCAGCGTGCGGGGGACAGATGGCTACACCTTC.

The table lists this clone with a few counts. This sequence joins TRBV30 and TRBJ2-1; D gene ambiguous. The germline CDR1 and CDR2 sequences are GTSNPN and SVGIG (reference sequence). This CDR3 contains 13 residues. Trimming left V 3 bases short and J 1 base short, with 7 bases between. The CDR3 region is CAWSEMSYNEQFF. CDR3 in DNA: TGTGCCTGGAGCGAAATGTCCTACAATGAGCAGTTCTTC.

This clone has a handful of counts. The chain links TRBV29-1 to TRBJ1-1; unclear D gene. The CDR3 covers 13 residues. Germline CDR1 and CDR2: SQVTM and ANQGSEA. V shed 3 bases and J shed 1 base, with 9 bases lying between them. CDR3 protein: CSVDWRKNTEAFF. The CDR3 bases are TGCAGCGTTGATTGGAGAAAGAACACTGAAGCTTTCTTT. Using reference TRBV29-1 and TRBJ1-1 for the parts outside the CDR3, the full variable domain is SAVISQKPSRDICQRGTSLTIQCQVDSQVTMMFWYRQQPGQSLTLIATANQGSEATYESGFVIDKFPISRPNLTFSTLTVSNMSPEDSSIYLCSVDWRKNTEAFFGQGTRLTVV.

The J gene is TRBJ2-1, the V gene TRBV25-1; 9 nucleotides align to TRBD2. V gave up 1 base and J gave up 8 bases; unmatched junction bases: 6. Per the germline V gene, CDR1 is MGHDK and CDR2 is SYGVNS. The CDR3 has 15 residues. The CDR3 here is CASSESSGRWDEQFF. For the CDR3, the DNA is TGTGCCAGCAGTGAATCCAGCGGGAGGTGGGATGAGCAGTTCTTC.

The chain carries TRBV30 and TRBJ2-3, with a weak D call TRBD2 (5 bases). The CDR3 runs 15 residues. Germline assignment: CDR1 GTSNPN and CDR2 SVGIG (reference sequence). V was cut by 6 bases and J by 3 bases, with 19 bases left in between. CDR3: CACLRERAYTDTQYF. The DNA for the CDR3 is TGTGCCTGTCTTAGAGAGAGGGCCTATACAGATACGCAGTATTTT.

The rearrangement joins TRBV29-1 to TRBJ2-5, with D maybe TRBD2 (6 bases). V shed 4 bases and J shed 5 bases, with 11 bases lying between them. Germline loops: CDR1 SQVTM, CDR2 ANQGSEA. This CDR3 is 12 amino acids long. The CDR3 loop reads CSVVGGRETQYF. The CDR3 nucleotides are TGCAGCGTTGTCGGGGGAAGGGAGACCCAGTACTTC.

This clone was counted a few times. The chain is built from TRBV4-1 and TRBJ2-3, with 7 bases lining up with TRBD2. The length of the CDR3 is 19 residues. J was trimmed by 6 bases and V by 0 bases; bases with no gene match: 18. Germline CDR1 and CDR2: MGHRA and YSYEKL. For the CDR3, the DNA is TGCGCCAGCAGCCAAGATGGGAGCGGCGGGAGCGTCACAAAGGATACGCAGTATTTT. Its translation is CASSQDGSGGSVTKDTQYF.

The rearrangement links TRBV14 to TRBJ2-5; no clear D gene. CDR1 is SGHDN and CDR2 is FVKESK in the germline V gene. The CDR3 has 13 residues. Trimming took off 1 base at V and 1 base at J, with 4 bases between the two ends. The CDR3 region has the DNA TGTGCCAGCAGCCAAGCAAGCCAAGAGACCCAGTACTTC. It translates to CASSQASQETQYF.

This clone has ten or more counts. The V and J genes are TRBV14 and TRBJ2-1; D not certain. Trimming shortened V by 2 bases and J by 0 bases, and 11 bases separated the two germline ends. Germline V gene sequence: CDR1 SGHDN, CDR2 FVKESK. The CDR3 spans 16 residues. As DNA, the CDR3 is TGTGCCAGCAGCCAAACGATGGGTTTCTCCTACAATGAGCAGTTCTTC. It encodes CASSQTMGFSYNEQFF. The full variable domain, completed using reference TRBV14 and TRBJ2-1, is EAGVTQFPSHSVIEKGQTVTLRCDPISGHDNLYWYRRVMGKEIKFLLHFVKESKQDESGMPNNRFLAERTGGTYSTLKVQPAELEDSGVYFCASSQTMGFSYNEQFFGPGTRLTVL.

This clone was seen a few times. This chain uses TRBV6-6 with TRBJ2-7; D perhaps matches TRBD1 (5 bases). Germline assignment: CDR1 MNHNY and CDR2 SVGAGI (reference sequence). This CDR3 is 15 amino acids long. V lost 0 bases, J lost 6 bases, and 15 bases lay in between. CDR3 nucleotide sequence: TGTGCCAGCAGTTACTCGTCGGGTTCAGGGCTCGAGCAGTACTTC. It translates to CASSYSSGSGLEQYF.

This clone was recorded a few times. The chain carries TRBV2 and TRBJ2-2; D is ambiguous. The CDR3 totals 12 residues. CDR1 is SNHLY and CDR2 is FYNNEI in the germline V gene. Trimming shortened V by 6 bases and J by 15 bases, and 17 bases separated the two germline ends. This CDR3 reads CASRNTAERMFF. The DNA of the CDR3 is TGTGCCAGCAGGAATACGGCGGAGAGGATGTTTTTT.

The rearrangement uses TRBV2 and TRBJ2-7; TRBD1 matches 9 bases. Germline values: CDR1 SNHLY, CDR2 FYNNEI. The CDR3 loop spans 16 amino acids. Trimming at V came to 8 bases and at J to 2 bases, leaving 13 bases not matched to a gene. CDR3 DNA sequence: TGTGCCAGCGGGACAGGGACAACGGGTCATACCTACGAGCAGTACTTC. It specifies CASGTGTTGHTYEQYF.

This clone was found once. The chain links TRBV5-1 to TRBJ2-3; D may be TRBD2 (6 bases). V was pared by 0 bases and J by 4 bases, with 12 bases between. Germline CDR1 reads SGHRS; CDR2 reads YFSETQ. The CDR3 extends over 15 amino acids. CDR3 loop: CASSLEAGGADTQYF. In DNA, the CDR3 is TGCGCCAGCAGCTTGGAAGCCGGGGGAGCAGATACGCAGTATTTT.

This sequence joins TRBV7-2 and TRBJ2-3; TRBD2 agrees at 13 bases. CDR1 and CDR2 from the germline V gene are SGHTA and FQGNSA. CDR3 length: 16 residues. V shed 6 bases, J shed 2 bases, and the junction held 5 bases outside the gene matches. The CDR3 protein is CASSRTSGGNTDTQYF. CDR3 DNA sequence: TGTGCCAGCAGTCGGACTAGCGGGGGAAACACAGATACGCAGTATTTT.

The chain uses TRBV19 and TRBJ2-3; a weak D match, TRBD2 (6 bases). CDR3 length equals 13 residues. Between the trimmed V and J ends, which lost 6 bases and 2 bases, there was a span of 9 bases. CDR1 LNHDA and CDR2 SQIVND come from the germline V gene (reference sequence). This CDR3 reads CASRDYLTDTQYF. The CDR3 DNA follows: TGTGCCAGTAGGGACTACCTCACAGATACGCAGTATTTT.

The CDR3 protein is CASSFVLGGITDTQYF. The DNA of the CDR3 is TGTGCCAGCAGTTTCGTCCTAGGGGGAATCACAGATACGCAGTATTTT. The rearrangement uses TRBV2 and TRBJ2-3; possible D gene TRBD1, 6 bases. V lost 5 bases and J 2 bases, leaving 17 bases between the germline ends. The CDR3 totals 16 residues. CDR1 and CDR2 from the germline V gene are SNHLY and FYNNEI.

This CDR3 is CSGYRGGGETQYF. In DNA form, the CDR3 reads TGCAGTGGCTACAGGGGGGGCGGGGAGACCCAGTACTTC. The chain uses TRBV29-1 and TRBJ2-5, with D possibly matching TRBD1 (8 bases). Looked up from germline, CDR1 is SQVTM and CDR2 is ANQGSEA. The CDR3 consists of 13 residues.

V and J are TRBV4-3 and TRBJ2-3; D remains unclear. Trimming pared 1 base from V and 6 bases from J, leaving 8 bases between. The germline V gene has CDR1 LGHNA and CDR2 YSLEER. The CDR3 extends over 13 amino acids. The CDR3 region has the DNA TGCGCCAGCAGCCAAGGCCCCCTCGATACGCAGTATTTT. Translated, it gives CASSQGPLDTQYF.

The rearrangement links TRBV6-1 to TRBJ2-1; possibly TRBD1 for D (5 bases). Germline V gene lookup returns CDR1 MNHNS and CDR2 SASEGT. Trimming stripped 4 bases from V and 3 bases from J, with 13 bases between. CDR3 size: 15 residues. CDR3 sequence: CASSVSQGGYNEQFF. CDR3 nucleotides: TGTGCCAGCAGTGTAAGCCAGGGCGGCTACAATGAGCAGTTCTTC.